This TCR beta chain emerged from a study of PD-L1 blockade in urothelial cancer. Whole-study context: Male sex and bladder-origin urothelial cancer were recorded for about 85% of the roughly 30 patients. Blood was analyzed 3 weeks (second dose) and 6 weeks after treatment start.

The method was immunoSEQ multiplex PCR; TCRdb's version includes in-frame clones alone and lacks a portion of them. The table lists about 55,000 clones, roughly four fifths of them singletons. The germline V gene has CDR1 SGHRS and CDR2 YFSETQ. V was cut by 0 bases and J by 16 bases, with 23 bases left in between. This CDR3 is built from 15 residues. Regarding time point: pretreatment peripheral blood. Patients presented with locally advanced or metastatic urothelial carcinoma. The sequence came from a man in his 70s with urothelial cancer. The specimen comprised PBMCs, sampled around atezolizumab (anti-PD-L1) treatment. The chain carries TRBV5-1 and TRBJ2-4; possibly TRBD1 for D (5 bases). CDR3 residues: CASSLGLLGVSVSYF. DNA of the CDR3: TGCGCCAGCAGCTTGGGGCTTCTAGGGGTCTCAGTGAGTTACTTC.